This T cell receptor (beta chain) was observed in a study of cytomegalovirus exposure and HLA in healthy donors. In the study overall: In a previous analysis, around 120 million unique TCR beta sequences were found from 150 million to 200 million T cells. Overall study findings and caveats: The classifier was said to identify cytomegalovirus status with high specificity and sensitivity. Per a prior analysis, the majority of TCR beta V segments were productive roughly 87% or roughly 30% of the time. Equally common other TCR beta chains were less clonally expanded than HLA-associated ones, a later analysis found.

With 60 Vbeta and 13 Jbeta primers, the PCR was carried out. The method was immunoSEQ multiplex PCR; TCRdb's version includes in-frame clones alone and lacks a portion of them. The sample includes roughly 190,000 clones, roughly 68% of them seen just once. The CDR3 covers 11 residues. Trimming pared 4 bases from V and 10 bases from J, leaving 9 bases between. Per germline, CDR1 SGHRS and CDR2 YFSETQ. As to this clone: Its antigen is not known.

The rearrangement uses TRBV5-1 and TRBJ2-1; possible D gene TRBD1, 6 bases. The origin of this receptor is a woman aged 25 to 45 in good health and CMV-seronegative. Sequencing used PBMCs. CDR3 residues: CASSHGTEQFF. The CDR3 bases are TGCGCCAGCAGCCACGGGACAGAGCAGTTCTTC.